These T cell receptor beta chains were read from a single sample in a study of brain T cells in children with intractable seizures. Some clones are missing from TCRdb's copy, which holds only in-frame ones; the method was immunoSEQ multiplex PCR. Found here are hundreds of thousands of clones, approximately 93% of them singletons; the top ten hold under 7%. Sequences were derived from peripheral blood, sampled about 5 months after surgery. These receptor sequences come from a boy younger than two with tuberous sclerosis and intractable seizures. Each CDR3 is given with its conserved first and last residue. D genes are given only for firm matches.

j_gene | d_gene | v_gene | CDR3aa | CDR3nt
TRBJ1-4 | TRBD1 | TRBV6-6 | CASRPTGTGGEKLFF | TGTGCCAGCAGACCCACCGGGACAGGGGGCGAGAAACTGTTTTTT
TRBJ1-5 | - | TRBV7-6 | CASSQEPLSQPQHF | TGTGCCAGCAGCCAAGAACCCTTAAGTCAGCCCCAGCATTTT
TRBJ1-1 | TRBD1 | TRBV5-1 | CASSLRDSYTEAFF | TGCGCCAGCAGCTTGCGGGACAGTTACACTGAAGCTTTCTTT
TRBJ2-3 | TRBD1 | TRBV7-8 | CASSVTGTGGDTDTQYF | TGTGCCAGCAGCGTAACCGGGACAGGGGGCGATACAGATACGCAGTATTTT
TRBJ2-7 | TRBD1 | TRBV19 | CASSIAGGMNEQYF | TGTGCCAGTAGTATTGCAGGGGGCATGAACGAGCAGTACTTC
TRBJ2-3 | - | TRBV19 | CASSATISTDTQYF | TGTGCCAGCAGCGCGACAATAAGCACAGATACGCAGTATTTT
TRBJ1-2 | - | TRBV11-2 | CASSSHREDYTF | TGTGCCAGCAGCTCGCACCGGGAAGACTACACCTTC
TRBJ1-6 | - | TRBV3-1/TRBV3-2 | CASSQVGSPLHF | TGTGCCAGCAGCCAAGTGGGATCACCCCTCCACTTT
TRBJ1-1 | - | TRBV9 | CASSPEGRVSEAFF | TGTGCCAGCAGCCCAGAGGGGAGAGTCTCTGAAGCTTTCTTT
TRBJ2-7 | - | TRBV7-9 | CASSLSTSYPYEQYF | TGTGCCAGCAGCTTGTCGACTAGTTATCCCTACGAGCAGTACTTC
TRBJ2-2 | - | TRBV10-3 | CAISESGAGELFF | TGTGCCATCAGTGAGTCAGGGGCCGGGGAGCTGTTTTTT
TRBJ2-5 | TRBD2 | TRBV5-1 | CASSGIAGEETQYF | TGCGCCAGCAGCGGGATAGCGGGGGAAGAGACCCAGTACTTC
TRBJ2-3 | TRBD2 | TRBV7-2 | CASSLGLAGGPDTQYF | TGTGCCAGCAGCTTAGGACTAGCGGGGGGGCCAGATACGCAGTATTTT
TRBJ2-1 | - | TRBV20-1 | CSASDIAMAYNEQFF | TGCAGTGCTAGTGATATAGCGATGGCTTACAATGAGCAGTTCTTC
TRBJ2-7 | - | TRBV10-2 | CASSPLDRTSSYEQYF | TGCGCCAGCAGTCCCTTGGACAGAACTAGCTCCTACGAGCAGTACTTC
TRBJ1-5 | - | TRBV28 | CASSWERPLGNQPQHF | TGTGCCAGCAGTTGGGAGAGGCCCCTTGGCAATCAGCCCCAGCATTTT
TRBJ2-1 | - | TRBV5-1 | CASSLVAVDSYNEQFF | TGCGCCAGCAGCTTGGTGGCGGTGGATTCCTACAATGAGCAGTTCTTC